This T cell receptor (beta chain) comes out of a study of T cells in Graves' hyperthyroidism and ophthalmopathy (dated by TCRdb to between 2017 and 2020). Notes on the research overall: TCR V-J signatures able to tell the groups apart were searched for in a discovery cohort of around 95 patients, of whom more than 40 had Graves' ophthalmopathy and around 57 had stable Graves' hyperthyroidism. Prospective prediction of ophthalmopathy was tested in an independent validation cohort of 18 to 20 hyperthyroidism patients and 17 patients who later progressed to ophthalmopathy. The 75 to 100 discovery patients were randomly split 7:3 into training and test sets. In over five Graves' hyperthyroidism patients, the study also compared T-cell repertoires from thyroid tissue with T-cell repertoires from blood. Following sampling, methimazole starting at 30 mg daily was given to hyperthyroidism patients, and high-dose intravenous methylprednisolone was given to ophthalmopathy patients. The paper describes TCR Vbeta CDR3 sequencing of around 130 peripheral blood samples, made up of under 50 ophthalmopathy patients, around 78 hyperthyroidism patients and 17 progressor patients. Overall study outcomes, separate from this receptor: No statistical method was used to fix the sample size in advance, and group allocation was not hidden from the investigators. Blood samples also contained most of the expanded thyroid clonotypes (frequency above 0.001), which suggests that blood repertoires may reflect thyroid immune responses. In validation, the model predicted progression to ophthalmopathy with around 71% sensitivity and roughly 75% specificity, a median of around 6.6 months before onset. Ophthalmopathy was separated from stable hyperthyroidism by a 13 V-J signature model, with over 85% sensitivity and just over 81% specificity obtained in cross-validation and 80%/75% obtained in testing.

The TCR beta CDR3 regions were amplified from RNA transcripts. The first round of RT-PCR for the TCR CDR3 was performed with the HTBI primer set and the Qiagen OneStep RT-PCR kit. Libraries were constructed in a second round of multiplex PCR, after which size selection and purification were carried out. The libraries were sequenced on an Illumina HiSeq2000 using paired-end 100 bp reads. The authors' analysis ran thus. SOAPnuke was used to process the raw data, with reads discarded if the reads contained adapters or uncalled bases, had a mean Phred below 15, or lacked an exact constant-primer or identifier match. COPE v1.2.5 was used to merge the high-quality paired reads, and each unique nucleotide sequence was defined as a clonotype. MiTCR v1.1 was used to align the clonotypes against IMGT TRBV, TRBD and TRBJ reference segments. The analysis was restricted to V-J combinations with a frequency above 0.0001, which together covered about 99% of the repertoires. A TCS score was defined as the ratio of F50 (clonal expansion) to E x V (chaos), with BLOSUM62-based TCRdist applied between CDR3 peptides within each V-J. Welch's t-statistics and random forest reduced 514 V-J features to 13, which were used in a naive Bayes classifier (R e1071). TCRdb reran the public reads through fastp at Q25 and MiXCR, keeping productive beta chains. Rows are combined by CDR3 protein, so each entry shows the most common genes and DNA. Clone size and V and J calls follow TCRdb, not the original study. The sample contains just over 550,000 distinct CDR3 sequences, more than 45% of them found a single time. Of the sample, nearly 8.5% falls within the top ten clones.

A patient counted as having stable Graves' hyperthyroidism if no progression to ophthalmopathy occurred over 18 months of follow-up. Hyperthyroidism patients were aged 18 to 65 years and newly diagnosed, with disease duration of less than 2 months. The study excluded patients with uncontrolled infections, other autoimmune diseases, pregnancy or lactation. Diagnoses relied on clinical symptoms, serum thyroxine and TRAb, thyroid ultrasound and orbital computed tomography. Total RNA was extracted with Trizol reagent, and quality was checked on an Agilent 2100 Bioanalyzer. The CDR3 contains 14 residues, cysteine and phenylalanine counted. Of all the DNA, just the CDR3 is kept, 42 bases in frame from base 1. Trimming takes 2 bases from V and 7 bases from J, and the germline ends sit 14 bases apart. The germline V gene yields SNHLY for CDR1 and FYNNEI for CDR2. To note about this clonotype: The antigen this receptor binds is unknown. Since a much larger clone is just one base distant, this may be a read error.

The sample comprised peripheral blood or thyroid tissue (not recorded which). The rearranged segments are TRBV2 and TRBJ1-2, with the D gene too uncertain to name. The sequence was collected from a woman between 18 and 29 years old with Graves' hyperthyroidism. Donor details come from another sample of the same person, matched by shared clones. The DNA reads as follows: TGTGCCAGCAGTGAACTTCGGGGAGGCGCTGGCTACACCTTC. Its translation reads: CASSELRGGAGYTF.